This T cell receptor (beta chain) was captured by sequencing in a study of OX40 agonist ivuxolimab in advanced cancers. The sample holds one count of this clone. The protocol was immunoSEQ multiplex PCR, while the TCRdb copy is restricted to in-frame clones and leaves out a portion. Of about 80,000 clones detected, about 86% appear once; the ten largest clones hold approximately 1.9%. The germline V and J ends were trimmed by 4 bases and 3 bases, with 18 bases remaining between them. CDR3 length equals 16 residues. The germline V gene has CDR1 SGHNT and CDR2 YYREEE (reference sequence). This TCR was sampled from an adult with an advanced solid tumor such as melanoma, head and neck, liver or kidney cancer. The rearrangement links TRBV5-4 to TRBJ2-3; no reliable D call. The sample was CD4+ or CD8+ T cells sorted from blood, taken in a trial of the OX40 agonist ivuxolimab. In DNA, the CDR3 is TGTGCCAGCAGCCTGCTGACAACCATGGGGACAGATACGCAGTATTTT. This sequence encodes CASSLLTTMGTDTQYF.